This T cell receptor (beta chain) was retrieved from a study of OX40 agonist ivuxolimab in advanced cancers. The wider study: An agonistic anti-OX40 (CD134) antibody, ivuxolimab, was used to treat the patients.

Germline V gene data show CDR1 as MNHEY and CDR2 as SMNVEV (reference sequence). CDR3 length: 13 amino acids. Trimming stripped 1 base from V and 2 bases from J, with 2 bases between. The study's findings and limits: Both CD4+ and CD8+ T cell populations in blood had undergone clonal expansion by week 6 at 0.1 to 3.0 mg/kg.

The table came from immunoSEQ multiplex PCR; TCRdb's copy has only in-frame clones and leaves some out. The sample shows 92,000 or so clones, about four fifths of them seen only once. About this clone itself: Antigen unknown.

The origin of this receptor is an adult with an advanced solid tumor such as melanoma, head and neck, liver or kidney cancer. The sequencing used CD4+ or CD8+ T cells sorted from blood, collected in a trial of the OX40 agonist ivuxolimab. The rearrangement uses TRBV27 and TRBJ2-2; no definite D call. The CDR3 protein is CASSLYNTGELFF. The CDR3 coding sequence is TGTGCCAGCAGTTTATATAACACCGGGGAGCTGTTTTTT.